The 24 T cell receptor beta chains presented below share a single source sample, sequenced in a study of blood T cell repertoires in COVID-19. Repertoires were generated with immunoSEQ multiplex PCR, while TCRdb's copy carries only in-frame clones and drops some. The table has 210,000 or so clones, over 75% seen once; the top ten hold roughly 6.2%. Material for sequencing was peripheral blood. The receptors were sampled from a woman between 35 and 50 years old who had recovered from COVID-19.

V and J are TRBV4-3 and TRBJ1-1; D unclear. Germline V lookup: CDR1 LGHNA, CDR2 YSLEER. Deletions cut 0 bases from V and 8 bases from J, with 13 bases between. This CDR3 comprises 14 residues. CDR3 coding DNA: TGCGCCAGCAGCCAAGATTCGGCCCGGGGAGAAGCTTTCTTT. This translates into CASSQDSARGEAFF.

The chain has TRBV11-3 and TRBJ2-3; no clear D. Looked up from germline, CDR1 is SGHNT and CDR2 is YENEEA. This CDR3 is 13 amino acids long. The V end lost 1 base, the J end lost 4 bases, and 6 bases lay between the germline ends. The CDR3: CASSLVESDTQYF. CDR3 bases: TGTGCCAGCAGCTTAGTAGAGTCAGATACGCAGTATTTT.

This rearrangement joins TRBV7-3 to TRBJ2-2, with D perhaps TRBD2 (5 bases). V dropped 5 bases and J dropped 0 bases, with 13 bases sitting between them. The V gene's germline CDR1 is SGHTA and CDR2 FQGTGA. The CDR3 is 16 residues long. CDR3 in DNA: TGTGCCAGCAGCCGGACGGAGGTGTCGAACACCGGGGAGCTGTTTTTT. This codes for CASSRTEVSNTGELFF.

This chain links TRBV14 with TRBJ2-2; tentative D call: TRBD1 (5 bases). The germline gives CDR1 SGHDN, CDR2 FVKESK. Between the trimmed V and J ends, which lost 3 bases and 1 base, there was a span of 15 bases. There are 17 residues in the CDR3. CDR3 region: CASSHLAGFGNTGELFF. Here the CDR3 DNA reads TGTGCCAGCAGCCATTTAGCAGGGTTTGGGAACACCGGGGAGCTGTTTTTT.

The CDR3 bases are TGTGCCAGCAGCACCGGACAGGGGCTTCAGCCCCAGCATTTT. Protein product: CASSTGQGLQPQHF. The chain recombines TRBV6-5 with TRBJ1-5; 9 nucleotides match TRBD1. V lost 6 bases, J lost 6 bases, and 6 bases stayed unmatched. There are 14 residues in the CDR3. From germline, CDR1 is MNHEY and CDR2 SVGAGI.

CDR3 loop: CASSLLSGNEAFF. CDR3 in DNA: TGTGCCAGCAGTTTATTGTCAGGGAATGAAGCTTTCTTT. V is TRBV27 and J is TRBJ1-1; D perhaps matches TRBD1 (5 bases). V lost 1 base to trimming and J lost 7 bases, with 10 bases between them. There are 13 residues in the CDR3. Germline CDR1 is MNHEY and CDR2 is SMNVEV (reference sequence).

The chain has TRBV6-2 or TRBV6-3 and TRBJ2-7; D might be TRBD2 (6 bases). The CDR3 sequence is 14 residues long. Germline loops: CDR1 MNHEY, CDR2 SVGEGT. V gave up 3 bases and J gave up 4 bases, with 13 bases separating them. CDR3 nucleotides: TGTGCCAGCAGTTATGCAGGGACTGGTTACGAGCAGTACTTC. It codes for CASSYAGTGYEQYF.

V is TRBV11-2 and J is TRBJ1-2; D is uncertain. V lost 2 bases and J 4 bases, leaving 17 bases between the germline ends. The CDR3 length is 16 residues. Germline V CDR1 and CDR2: SGHAT, FQNNGV. DNA for the CDR3: TGTGCCAGCAGCTTAAGTGTCGTTGATACAAGCTATGGCTACACCTTC. This sequence encodes CASSLSVVDTSYGYTF.

V gene TRBV15 combines with J gene TRBJ1-1; D perhaps matches TRBD1 (5 bases). Trimming pared 0 bases from V and 3 bases from J, leaving 14 bases between. The CDR3 covers 16 residues. Looked up from germline, CDR1 is LNHNV and CDR2 is YYDKDF (reference sequence). CDR3 residues: CATSRDGKGLDTEAFF. In DNA form, the CDR3 reads TGTGCCACCAGCAGAGATGGTAAGGGGTTGGACACTGAAGCTTTCTTT.

The chain recombines TRBV10-3 with TRBJ2-1, with TRBD1 identical over 10 bases. Germline V lookup: CDR1 ENHRY, CDR2 SYGVKD. This CDR3 is built from 13 residues. V lost 10 bases to trimming and J lost 6 bases; unmatched junction nucleotides: 6. The CDR3 region has the DNA TGTGCCACCCGGGGGACAGGGGTCAATGAGCAGTTCTTC. Translation gives CATRGTGVNEQFF.

The chain recombines TRBV5-1 with TRBJ1-4; 7 bases fit TRBD1. The V gene end was trimmed by 0 bases and the J gene end by 0 bases; junction bases not matched to a gene: 5. CDR3 length equals 17 residues. The germline gives CDR1 SGHRS, CDR2 YFSETQ. The CDR3: CASSLGDSPATNEKLFF. CDR3 in DNA: TGCGCCAGCAGCTTGGGGGACAGCCCCGCAACTAATGAAAAACTGTTTTTT.

This chain joins TRBV28 and TRBJ2-1; 7 bases agree with TRBD1. Per germline, CDR1 MDHEN and CDR2 SYDVKM. The CDR3 sequence is 15 residues long. J lost 4 bases, V lost 8 bases, and 11 bases had no gene match. The CDR3 spells CASAGTGQKYNEQFF. CDR3 DNA: TGTGCCAGCGCTGGGACGGGACAGAAGTACAATGAGCAGTTCTTC.

The chain combines TRBV19 with TRBJ2-3, with 8 bases identical to TRBD2. CDR1 LNHDA and CDR2 SQIVND come from the germline V gene (reference sequence). With 8 bases clipped from V and 5 bases from J, the junction kept 18 bases outside the gene matches. This CDR3 is built from 17 residues. DNA for the CDR3: TGTGCCAGTGGCGAGGCACTAGCGGTCCTAGGGGGAGATACGCAGTATTTT. This translates into CASGEALAVLGGDTQYF.

This chain links TRBV5-1 with TRBJ2-1; D ambiguous. V was shortened by 1 base and J by 6 bases, with 17 bases between the two germline ends. CDR3 length equals 16 residues. CDR1 and CDR2 (germline): SGHRS, YFSETQ. The CDR3 protein is CASSLLVARSGNEQFF. As DNA, the CDR3 is TGCGCCAGCAGCTTGCTGGTCGCTAGATCCGGCAATGAGCAGTTCTTC.

This clone showed up just a few times. This sequence joins TRBV21-1 and TRBJ1-3. TRBV21-1 is designated a pseudogene. There are 15 residues in the CDR3. The CDR3 sequence: CASSKGGGTGNTIYF. Here the CDR3 DNA reads TGTGCCAGCAGCAAAGGGGGGGGTACTGGAAACACCATATATTTT.

This CDR3 is CASSPPRAGANEQFF. The CDR3 nucleotides read TGTGCCAGCAGCCCACCCCGAGCGGGGGCCAATGAGCAGTTCTTC. The chain combines TRBV3-1 (or the pseudogene TRBV3-2) with TRBJ2-1, with 8 bases aligning to TRBD2. Germline trimming cut 4 bases from V and 6 bases from J; bases unmatched to any gene: 8. Germline V gene data show CDR1 as LGHDT and CDR2 as YNNKEL (reference sequence). CDR3 size: 15 residues.

This chain uses TRBV5-1 with TRBJ2-1; TRBD1 matches at 7 bases. J gave up 9 bases and V 4 bases, and 13 bases lay outside the gene matches. Germline loops: CDR1 SGHRS, CDR2 YFSETQ. This CDR3 has 15 amino acids. In DNA, the CDR3 is TGCGCCAGCAGCCAAACACCGGGACAGTGGTCTGAGCAGTTCTTC. Protein product: CASSQTPGQWSEQFF.

The J gene is TRBJ2-7, the V gene TRBV18; maybe TRBD1 (6 bases). The CDR3 is 14 amino acids. Germline V CDR1 and CDR2: KGHSH, LQKENI. Deletions cut 4 bases from V and 2 bases from J, with 12 bases between. In nucleotides, the CDR3 is TGTGCCAGCTCACGAACCGGACAGACCTACGAGCAGTACTTC. It encodes CASSRTGQTYEQYF.

The chain recombines TRBV19 with TRBJ1-1; possible D gene TRBD1, 5 bases. Deletions cut 6 bases from V and 6 bases from J, with 20 bases between. The CDR3 contains 15 residues. Germline CDR1 and CDR2: LNHDA and SQIVND (reference sequence). CDR3 sequence reads: CASSLNFREVAEAFF. The CDR3 nucleotides read TGTGCCAGTAGCCTAAACTTCAGGGAAGTGGCTGAAGCTTTCTTT.

The chain couples TRBV30 to TRBJ1-1; 7 bases match TRBD1. Germline V CDR1 and CDR2: GTSNPN, SVGIG (reference sequence). J was trimmed by 1 base and V by 7 bases; bases with no gene match: 12. This CDR3 spans 15 amino acids. The CDR3 is CASLPYRGANTEAFF. CDR3 DNA: TGTGCCTCCCTCCCGTACAGGGGAGCGAACACTGAAGCTTTCTTT.

This sequence joins TRBV13 and TRBJ1-2; 7 positions agree with TRBD1. The ends lost 5 bases at V and 8 bases at J; junction bases unmatched: 14. Germline lookup yields CDR1 PRHDT and CDR2 FYEKMQ (reference sequence). CDR3 length equals 15 residues. In nucleotides, the CDR3 is TGTGCCAGCAGCCCCTCAGACAGGGCGACGCGGGGCTACACCTTC. It yields the protein CASSPSDRATRGYTF.

This chain uses TRBV7-8 with TRBJ2-1; TRBD2 might be the D (5 bases). CDR1 and CDR2 (germline): SGHVS, FQNEAQ. V was clipped by 3 bases and J by 9 bases, with 12 bases between them. This CDR3 is 13 amino acids long. The CDR3 is CASSFGVVGEQFF. CDR3 nucleotide sequence: TGTGCCAGCAGCTTCGGGGTAGTGGGTGAGCAGTTCTTC.

The chain combines TRBV7-9 with TRBJ1-2; D gene ambiguous. This CDR3 comprises 12 residues. Germline V gene data show CDR1 as SEHNR and CDR2 as FQNEAQ (reference sequence). Trimming pared 5 bases from V and 8 bases from J, leaving 12 bases between. The DNA of the CDR3 is TGTGCCAGCAGCCCGGGATTTTGGGGCTACACCTTC. Its protein is CASSPGFWGYTF.

The chain employs TRBV2 and TRBJ2-3; 10 bases fit TRBD2. This CDR3 contains 14 residues. In germline, CDR1 is SNHLY, CDR2 FYNNEI. The V segment lost 6 bases and the J segment 6 bases; nucleotides outside the gene matches: 6. DNA for the CDR3: TGTGCCAGCAGCCTAGCGGGAGTCATCGATACGCAGTATTTT. Protein product: CASSLAGVIDTQYF.